One sample yielded the 32 T cell receptor beta chains listed below, sequenced in a study of cytomegalovirus exposure and HLA in healthy donors. The PCR made use of 60 Vbeta and 13 Jbeta primers. TCRdb's copy holds only in-frame clones and misses some; the assay was immunoSEQ multiplex PCR. The top ten hold 6.3% of the sample, which has about 190,000 clones, 80% seen once. Sequencing was carried out using PBMCs. The receptors were sampled from a man aged 40-50 years in good health and CMV-seropositive.

This clone was recorded only once. The chain has TRBV9 and TRBJ2-7; perhaps TRBD1 as D (6 bases). The CDR3 sequence is 15 residues long. Per the germline V gene, CDR1 is SGDLS and CDR2 is YYNGEE. V shed 0 bases and J shed 2 bases, with 12 bases lying between them. The CDR3 DNA reads TGTGCCAGCAGCGTAGGTGCGGACAGAACCTACGAGCAGTACTTC. It is translated as CASSVGADRTYEQYF.

The CDR3 is CASSQMGASGELFF. The CDR3 DNA follows: TGTGCCAGCAGCCAGATGGGGGCGAGCGGGGAGCTGTTTTTT. The chain employs TRBV14 and TRBJ2-2; D perhaps matches TRBD1 (6 bases). CDR1 and CDR2 (germline): SGHDN, FVKESK. The CDR3 is made up of 14 amino acids. The V end was cut by 3 bases, the J end by 7 bases, with 12 bases between.

The CDR3: CASSAQGRNTEAFF. CDR3 sequence (DNA): TGCGCCAGCAGCGCACAGGGGAGGAACACTGAAGCTTTCTTT. The V call is TRBV5-1, the J call TRBJ1-1, with TRBD1 matching 7 bases. Trimming took 4 bases from V and 1 from J; bases not matched to a gene: 4. Germline values: CDR1 SGHRS, CDR2 YFSETQ. CDR3 length: 14 amino acids.

The rearrangement joins TRBV6-6 to TRBJ2-7; 7 bases are a match to TRBD2. Germline-derived CDR1 and CDR2 are MNHNY and SVGAGI (reference sequence). The CDR3 runs 16 residues. V was pared by 5 bases and J by 2 bases, with 12 bases of the junction left unmatched. CDR3 protein: CASSHQTSALPYEQYF. The CDR3 bases are TGTGCCAGCAGTCACCAAACTAGCGCCCTCCCCTACGAGCAGTACTTC.

This chain links TRBV25-1 with TRBJ2-3, with D possibly matching TRBD1 (6 bases). V lost 2 bases and J 5 bases, leaving 11 bases between the germline ends. The CDR3 extends over 14 amino acids. Germline V gene lookup returns CDR1 MGHDK and CDR2 SYGVNS. This CDR3 is CASSESRGQDTQYF. Here the CDR3 DNA reads TGTGCCAGCAGTGAAAGCAGGGGCCAAGATACGCAGTATTTT.

The chain combines TRBV30 with TRBJ2-3; 7 positions match TRBD1. The CDR3 consists of 14 residues. CDR1 and CDR2 from the germline V gene are GTSNPN and SVGIG (reference sequence). The trim removed 1 base at V and 3 bases at J, leaving 4 bases unmatched. This CDR3 is CAWSGRGMTDTQYF. CDR3 DNA sequence: TGTGCCTGGAGTGGCAGGGGGATGACAGATACGCAGTATTTT.

The chain is built from TRBV5-1 and TRBJ2-7; D possibly corresponds to TRBD1 (6 bases). The CDR3 has 14 amino acids. Trimming removed 4 bases at V and 2 bases at J, with 13 bases between. Germline V gene lookup returns CDR1 SGHRS and CDR2 YFSETQ. The CDR3 loop is CASSEQGTTYEQYF. The CDR3 bases are TGCGCCAGCAGCGAGCAAGGGACAACCTACGAGCAGTACTTC.

The chain joins TRBV28 to TRBJ1-6, with TRBD1 matching over 7 bases. Looked up from germline, CDR1 is MDHEN and CDR2 is SYDVKM. CDR3 size: 15 residues. V lost 5 bases, J lost 5 bases, and 6 bases stayed unmatched. The CDR3 DNA sequence: TGTGCCAGCAGTACCCACAGGGGCCATAATTCACCCCTCCACTTT. This encodes CASSTHRGHNSPLHF.

The CDR3 is CASSTSGAGDTGELFF. DNA of the CDR3: TGTGCCAGCAGCACCTCGGGGGCGGGGGACACCGGGGAGCTGTTTTTT. The chain carries TRBV7-2 and TRBJ2-2; possible D gene TRBD2, 7 bases. The V gene's germline CDR1 is SGHTA and CDR2 FQGNSA. V was pared by 5 bases and J by 3 bases, with 16 bases between. The CDR3 runs to 16 residues.

The rearrangement joins TRBV30 to TRBJ1-6, with D possibly matching TRBD1 (5 bases). Trimming stripped 0 bases from V and 7 bases from J, with 10 bases between. CDR3 length equals 14 residues. Germline loops: CDR1 GTSNPN, CDR2 SVGIG (reference sequence). The CDR3 is CAWSVVTANSPLHF. Here the CDR3 DNA reads TGTGCCTGGAGTGTTGTGACAGCCAATTCACCCCTCCACTTT.

This chain joins TRBV5-1 and TRBJ2-5; perhaps TRBD1 as D (6 bases). CDR1 and CDR2 from the germline V gene are SGHRS and YFSETQ. V shed 3 bases and J shed 2 bases, with 11 bases lying between them. CDR3 length: 14 residues. The CDR3 sequence is CASSWETGQETQYF. In DNA form, the CDR3 reads TGCGCCAGCAGCTGGGAGACAGGTCAAGAGACCCAGTACTTC.

This clone was seen more than once but under ten times. The chain has TRBV6-6 and TRBJ1-5; D unclear. Germline V lookup: CDR1 MNHNY, CDR2 SVGAGI (reference sequence). There are 11 residues in the CDR3. The V end lost 8 bases, the J end lost 9 bases, and 11 bases lay between the germline ends. Here the CDR3 DNA reads TGTGCCAGCGGACTAGGTCCGCCCCAGCATTTT. Amino acids: CASGLGPPQHF.

V and J are TRBV30 and TRBJ2-5, with D maybe TRBD2 (7 bases). Deletions cut 2 bases from V and 4 bases from J, with 11 bases between. The CDR3 has 13 residues. Per germline, CDR1 GTSNPN and CDR2 SVGIG (reference sequence). The CDR3 sequence is CAWSTRGGETQYF. DNA for the CDR3: TGTGCCTGGAGTACAAGGGGGGGAGAGACCCAGTACTTC.

The chain is built from TRBV10-3 and TRBJ2-2, with D tentatively TRBD2 (6 bases). V was cut by 9 bases and J by 6 bases, with 17 bases left in between. Germline CDR1 ENHRY, CDR2 SYGVKD. This CDR3 has 14 residues. The CDR3 is CAMGRQSRAGELFF. For the CDR3, the DNA is TGTGCCATGGGGAGGCAATCAAGGGCCGGGGAGCTGTTTTTT.

The chain couples TRBV7-8 to TRBJ2-3; 12 positions agree with TRBD2. Trimming removed 8 bases from V and 6 bases from J; junction bases left unmatched: 9. From germline, CDR1 is SGHVS and CDR2 FQNEAQ. This CDR3 has 15 amino acids. CDR3 sequence reads: CASRRTSGVRDTQYF. The DNA for the CDR3 is TGTGCCAGCCGGAGGACTAGCGGGGTAAGGGATACGCAGTATTTT. The full variable domain, its missing parts supplied by reference TRBV7-8 and TRBJ2-3, is GAGVSQSPRYKVAKRGQDVALRCDPISGHVSLFWYQQALGQGPEFLTYFQNEAQLDKSGLPSDRFFAERPEGSVSTLKIQRTQQEDSAVYLCASRRTSGVRDTQYFGPGTRLTVL.

The chain uses TRBV27 and TRBJ2-7; 7 bases match TRBD2. Germline CDR1 and CDR2: MNHEY and SMNVEV (reference sequence). The CDR3 consists of 13 residues. V dropped 3 bases and J dropped 3; count of bases not matched to a gene: 2. CDR3: CASSFWGGYEQYF. The CDR3 nucleotides are TGTGCCAGCAGTTTTTGGGGGGGCTACGAGCAGTACTTC.

V gene TRBV9 combines with J gene TRBJ2-3; perhaps TRBD2 as D (5 bases). Trimming removed 6 bases at V and 8 bases at J, with 13 bases between. In germline, CDR1 is SGDLS, CDR2 YYNGEE. CDR3 size: 12 residues. The CDR3 DNA is TGTGCCAGCATGGGGTTTGAGGGTACGCAGTATTTT. It encodes CASMGFEGTQYF.

The chain couples TRBV25-1 to TRBJ1-3, with D perhaps TRBD1 (6 bases). Between the trimmed V and J ends, which lost 11 bases and 1 base, there was a span of 9 bases. The CDR3 totals 12 residues. The germline V gene encodes CDR1 MGHDK and CDR2 SYGVNS. For the CDR3, the DNA is TGTGCCGGCCAGGGGTCTGGAAACACCATATATTTT. Its translation is CAGQGSGNTIYF.

V usage is TRBV18 and J usage is TRBJ2-2; D is ambiguous. V was shortened by 6 bases and J by 2 bases, with 13 bases between the two germline ends. CDR1 is KGHSH and CDR2 is LQKENI in the germline V gene. This CDR3 is built from 15 residues. In nucleotides, the CDR3 is TGTGCCAGCTCGGGTTGGCACAGAAACACCGGGGAGCTGTTTTTT. It is translated as CASSGWHRNTGELFF.

This sequence joins TRBV29-1 and TRBJ2-7; tentative D call: TRBD1 (5 bases). V lost 5 bases, J lost 2 bases, and 10 bases lay in between. Germline V lookup: CDR1 SQVTM, CDR2 ANQGSEA. The CDR3 has 12 residues. CDR3 region: CSVSTVTYEQYF. In nucleotides, the CDR3 is TGCAGCGTTTCGACAGTCACCTACGAGCAGTACTTC.

The rearrangement links TRBV7-9 to TRBJ2-5, with TRBD1 matching over 9 bases. Germline-derived CDR1 and CDR2 are SEHNR and FQNEAQ (reference sequence). The CDR3 totals 15 residues. V gave up 9 bases and J gave up 7 bases; unmatched junction bases: 15. This CDR3 is CASRGQGIGRATQYF. For the CDR3, the DNA is TGTGCCAGTCGGGGACAGGGAATAGGACGGGCGACCCAGTACTTC. The full variable domain, its missing parts supplied by reference TRBV7-9 and TRBJ2-5, is DTGVSQNPRHKITKRGQNVTFRCDPISEHNRLYWYRQTLGQGPEFLTYFQNEAQLEKSRLLSDRFSAERPKGSFSTLEIQRTEQGDSAMYLCASRGQGIGRATQYFGPGTRLLVL.

The chain combines TRBV27 with TRBJ2-1; D perhaps matches TRBD1 (5 bases). Between the trimmed V and J ends, which lost 3 bases and 8 bases, there was a span of 11 bases. This CDR3 has 13 residues. Germline-derived CDR1 and CDR2 are MNHEY and SMNVEV (reference sequence). The CDR3 loop reads CASSFPAGYEQFF. The CDR3 bases are TGTGCCAGCAGTTTCCCGGCAGGGTATGAGCAGTTCTTC.

This clone was recorded only once. The V gene is TRBV13, the J gene TRBJ2-1, with 10 bases aligning to TRBD1. The CDR3 extends over 14 amino acids. V lost 5 bases and J lost 5; bases outside the gene matches: 3. Germline CDR1 PRHDT, CDR2 FYEKMQ (reference sequence). The CDR3 loop reads CASSPGTGDNEQFF. Written as DNA, the CDR3 is TGTGCCAGCAGCCCTGGGACAGGGGACAATGAGCAGTTCTTC.

The chain carries TRBV19 and TRBJ2-5, with 12 bases lining up with TRBD2. J gave up 3 bases and V 4 bases, and 3 bases lay outside the gene matches. Germline V CDR1 and CDR2: LNHDA, SQIVND (reference sequence). This CDR3 has 15 amino acids. The CDR3 loop reads CASSTGLAGKETQYF. The DNA of the CDR3 is TGTGCCAGTAGTACGGGACTAGCGGGCAAAGAGACCCAGTACTTC. Complete variable domain (other parts from reference TRBV19 and TRBJ2-5): DGGITQSPKYLFRKEGQNVTLSCEQNLNHDAMYWYRQDPGQGLRLIYYSQIVNDFQKGDIAEGYSVSREKKESFPLTVTSAQKNPTAFYLCASSTGLAGKETQYFGPGTRLLVL.

The J gene is TRBJ1-5, the V gene TRBV6-4, with D possibly matching TRBD1 (6 bases). V lost 5 bases, J lost 9 bases, and 20 bases lay in between. CDR3 length: 15 residues. Germline CDR1 and CDR2: MRHNA and SNTAGT. The CDR3 is CASSRDANKQGPQHF. The CDR3 nucleotides are TGTGCCAGCAGTCGAGACGCGAACAAACAGGGGCCCCAGCATTTT.

V is TRBV30 and J is TRBJ1-2; possibly TRBD1 for D (5 bases). Looked up from germline, CDR1 is GTSNPN and CDR2 is SVGIG (reference sequence). The V end lost 7 bases, the J end lost 4 bases, and 13 bases lay between the germline ends. CDR3 length equals 12 residues. The CDR3 sequence is CAYTGPLYGYTF. The CDR3 nucleotides read TGTGCCTATACAGGACCCCTCTATGGCTACACCTTC.

The V and J genes are TRBV28 and TRBJ2-3; no firm D call. The V gene's germline CDR1 is MDHEN and CDR2 SYDVKM. V was clipped by 2 bases and J by 5 bases, with 5 bases between them. The CDR3 is 12 amino acids. The CDR3 nucleotides read TGTGCCAGCAGTTTAAGCGAAGATACGCAGTATTTT. Encoded protein: CASSLSEDTQYF.

V usage is TRBV5-6 and J usage is TRBJ2-1; 7 positions agree with TRBD2. This CDR3 has 17 amino acids. CDR1 is SGHDT, CDR2 YYEEEE, per germline. V lost 7 bases, J lost 1 base, and 14 bases stayed unmatched. The CDR3 here is CASGSYSGAFSYNEQFF. The DNA for the CDR3 is TGTGCCAGCGGCTCATACAGCGGGGCCTTTTCCTACAATGAGCAGTTCTTC.

This chain links TRBV7-2 with TRBJ1-3; D ambiguous. V was clipped by 10 bases and J by 3 bases, with 7 bases between them. The germline gives CDR1 SGHTA, CDR2 FQGNSA. This CDR3 is 11 amino acids long. The CDR3 loop is CATGSGNTIYF. Here the CDR3 DNA reads TGTGCCACCGGGAGTGGAAACACCATATATTTT.

V gene TRBV9 combines with J gene TRBJ2-1, with 10 positions matching TRBD1. The CDR3 runs to 16 residues. V lost 3 bases and J lost 7; bases outside the gene matches: 10. Germline V gene sequence: CDR1 SGDLS, CDR2 YYNGEE. The CDR3 bases are TGTGCCAGCAGCGCCTCGACAGGGGGCTGGGGGAATGAGCAGTTCTTC. Encoded protein: CASSASTGGWGNEQFF.

The chain links TRBV9 to TRBJ2-3, with 9 positions matching TRBD2. With V trimmed by 7 bases and J by 5 bases, 5 bases remained unmatched. The length of the CDR3 is 13 residues. Germline CDR1 is SGDLS and CDR2 is YYNGEE. The CDR3 protein is CASGASGVDTQYF. The CDR3 DNA sequence: TGTGCCAGCGGAGCTAGCGGGGTAGATACGCAGTATTTT.

V is TRBV6-1 and J is TRBJ2-3; no reliable D call. Looked up from germline, CDR1 is MNHNS and CDR2 is SASEGT. The V and J ends lost 0 bases and 7 bases respectively, with 2 bases between them. The CDR3 is made up of 11 amino acids. The CDR3 DNA sequence: TGTGCCAGCAGTGAAGCTAATACGCAGTATTTT. It yields the protein CASSEANTQYF.